The clone carrying this TCR beta chain has at least ten counts. Its target is unknown. The CDR3 has 16 residues. Germline V gene sequence: CDR1 SGHVS, CDR2 FQNEAQ. Trimming left V 1 base short and J 9 bases short, with 20 bases between. These data come from a study of neurological immune-mediated disorders. A single run covered 15-18 subjects with over 190 million TCR-beta sequences. TCRdb reprocessed the 5' RACE reads via MiXCR and lists one record per CDR3 protein. The profile covers under 70,000 distinct CDR3 sequences, with around 24% appearing a single time and 3.5% to 5.5% taken by the ten largest. Time point meaning: technical triplicate 2. The unsorted libraries originated from 2 million PBMCs kept at -80 C. Overall study findings and caveats: TCR-beta repertoires seemed private in all groups, with no expanded CDR3 amino acid sequences shared. Patients with HTLV-1-associated myelopathy showed the most TCR clonal expansion. Those with multiple sclerosis showed the least, falling below healthy controls.

This clonotype originated in a man aged 55 to 70 with HTLV-1-associated myelopathy (HAM/TSP). Sequencing used PBMCs. This sequence joins TRBV7-8 and TRBJ2-3; D is tentatively TRBD1 or TRBD2 (5 bases each). The CDR3 coding sequence is TGTGCCAGCAGCTTAGAGGGCCAGGGACCCACCTGGACGCAGTATTTT. It codes for CASSLEGQGPTWTQYF. The variable domain in full, completed from reference TRBV7-8 and TRBJ2-3, reads GAGVSQSPRYKVAKRGQDVALRCDPISGHVSLFWYQQALGQGPEFLTYFQNEAQLDKSGLPSDRFFAERPEGSVSTLKIQRTQQEDSAVYLCASSLEGQGPTWTQYFGPGTRLTVL.